This T cell receptor (beta chain) originates from a study of tumor and adjacent non-tumor tissue in lung cancer. The wider study: Stage I to III disease affected ten to eleven men and roughly 5 women aged about 30 to 76.

The CDR3 sequence is 14 residues long. Germline CDR1 SGHAT, CDR2 FQNNGV. No cell sorting was done before RNA was extracted from the tissue. Remarks on this clonotype: At one of its ends the junction is not consistent with the germline gene, which may arise from a read error.

The library came from three nested PCR rounds adapted from ARM-PCR protocols. One entry per CDR3 protein, called by TCRdb with MiXCR from the multiplex PCR reads. The table includes around 79,000 distinct CDR3 sequences, roughly 72% detected once. Sequenced sample: lung tumor tissue. V gene TRBV11-2 combines with J gene TRBJ2-5; the D gene could be TRBD1 or TRBD2 (5 bases each). The clonotype was recovered from a woman in her thirties or forties with non-small cell lung cancer. CDR3 in amino acids: CASSSGAFQDTQYF. The DNA of the CDR3 is TGTGCAAGCAGCTCCGGGGCTTTCCAAGATACCCAGTATTTC.